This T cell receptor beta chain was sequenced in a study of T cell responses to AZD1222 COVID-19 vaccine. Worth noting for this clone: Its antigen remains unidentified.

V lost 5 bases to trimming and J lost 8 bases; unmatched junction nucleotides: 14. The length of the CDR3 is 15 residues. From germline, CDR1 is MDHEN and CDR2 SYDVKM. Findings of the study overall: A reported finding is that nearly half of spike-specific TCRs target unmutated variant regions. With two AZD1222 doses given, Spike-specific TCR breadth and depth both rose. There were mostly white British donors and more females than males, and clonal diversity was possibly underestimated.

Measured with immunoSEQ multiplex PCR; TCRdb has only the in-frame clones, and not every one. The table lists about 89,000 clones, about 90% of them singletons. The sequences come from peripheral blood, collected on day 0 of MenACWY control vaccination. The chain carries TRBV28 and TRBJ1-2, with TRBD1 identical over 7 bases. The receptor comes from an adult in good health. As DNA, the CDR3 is TGTGCCAGCAGTCTCAACCCTAGACAGGGTTGGGGCTACACCTTC. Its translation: CASSLNPRQGWGYTF.